These 32 T cell receptor beta chains share one sample of origin, sequenced in a study of technical replicates of blood from several donors (dated by TCRdb to about 2017). The library was produced with the immunoSEQ multiplex PCR assay. Entries here come from immuneACCESS through TCRdb and include only in-frame sequences with V and J called. Some clones fail to appear in such tables; in the studies checked, an unresolved V gene covers under half of the shortfall, and the cause of the remainder is unknown. This sample holds around 80,000 clones; 96% were observed only once. About 0.31% of the sample is taken by the ten largest. The sequenced material came from T cells isolated from PBMCs. Every receptor here comes from a human donor in good health.

J is TRBJ2-1 and V is TRBV4-3; 7 bases are shared with TRBD1. Germline CDR1 is LGHNA and CDR2 is YSLEER. J gave up 2 bases and V 6 bases, and 7 bases lay outside the gene matches. The CDR3 contains 15 residues. This chain's CDR3 is CASSWDSSPYNEQFF. Written as DNA, the CDR3 is TGCGCCAGCAGTTGGGACAGTTCCCCCTACAATGAGCAGTTCTTC.

The V gene is TRBV30, the J gene TRBJ1-4, with a tentative D call TRBD1 (5 bases). The CDR3 covers 11 residues. V shed 8 bases and J shed 8 bases, with 12 bases lying between them. The germline gives CDR1 GTSNPN, CDR2 SVGIG (reference sequence). The CDR3 here is CAGGSWEKLFF. In DNA, the CDR3 is TGTGCCGGGGGGTCTTGGGAAAAACTGTTTTTT.

The CDR3 spells CASSPREDTQYF. The CDR3 DNA sequence: TGCGCCAGCAGCCCACGGGAAGATACGCAGTATTTT. This chain joins TRBV10-2 and TRBJ2-3, with D perhaps matching TRBD2 (5 bases). Germline CDR1 and CDR2: WSHSY and SAAADI. The CDR3 loop spans 12 amino acids. V was clipped by 6 bases and J by 5 bases, with 9 bases between them.

The chain joins TRBV2 to TRBJ2-3, with D maybe TRBD1 (6 bases). Germline CDR1 and CDR2: SNHLY and FYNNEI. V was cut by 3 bases and J by 6 bases, with 16 bases left in between. The CDR3 runs 15 residues. CDR3: CASSEDEQGTDTQYF. DNA of the CDR3: TGTGCCAGCAGTGAGGACGAGCAGGGGACGGATACGCAGTATTTT. Complete variable domain (other parts from reference TRBV2 and TRBJ2-3): EPEVTQTPSHQVTQMGQEVILRCVPISNHLYFYWYRQILGQKVEFLVSFYNNEISEKSEIFDDQFSVERPDGSNFTLKIRSTKLEDSAMYFCASSEDEQGTDTQYFGPGTRLTVL.

The chain links TRBV5-4 to TRBJ1-1; D is undetermined. V was pared by 1 base and J by 10 bases, with 20 bases between. Germline CDR1 is SGHNT and CDR2 is YYREEE (reference sequence). The CDR3 length is 15 residues. CDR3 coding DNA: TGTGCCAGCAGCTTGTCCCAGACACTTCCTCCTGTAGCTTTCTTT. Protein product: CASSLSQTLPPVAFF.

The chain joins TRBV25-1 to TRBJ1-4; D is ambiguous. Germline loops: CDR1 MGHDK, CDR2 SYGVNS. V lost 4 bases to trimming and J lost 11 bases, with 14 bases between them. The CDR3 spans 13 residues. The CDR3 DNA follows: TGTGCCAGCAGTGTCCGGGGTTGGTCGAAACTGTTTTTT. It encodes CASSVRGWSKLFF. The full variable domain, completed using reference TRBV25-1 and TRBJ1-4, is EADIYQTPRYLVIGTGKKITLECSQTMGHDKMYWYQQDPGMELHLIHYSYGVNSTEKGDLSSESTVSRIRTEHFPLTLESARPSHTSQYLCASSVRGWSKLFFGSGTQLSVL.

This chain connects TRBV5-1 to TRBJ1-1, with TRBD1 matching over 7 bases. Germline V lookup: CDR1 SGHRS, CDR2 YFSETQ. This CDR3 comprises 15 residues. V shed 4 bases, J shed 5 bases, and the junction held 11 bases outside the gene matches. The CDR3 coding sequence is TGCGCCAGCAGCAGCATACAGGGACAGATGACTGAAGCTTTCTTT. Its translation is CASSSIQGQMTEAFF.

The chain couples TRBV5-8 to TRBJ1-5, with D possibly being TRBD1 (6 bases). Germline CDR1 is SGHTS and CDR2 is YDEGEE. This CDR3 comprises 16 residues. Trimming took 3 bases from V and 5 from J, leaving 18 bases between them. CDR3 bases: TGTGCCAGCAGCTCCTCCGCCGTGTGGGGGCATCAGCCCCAGCATTTT. It encodes CASSSSAVWGHQPQHF.

The chain joins TRBV11-2 to TRBJ2-1; 8 nucleotides agree with TRBD2. Germline V gene sequence: CDR1 SGHAT, CDR2 FQNNGV. The CDR3 consists of 15 residues. Trimming took 2 bases from V and 7 from J; bases not matched to a gene: 7. CDR3 coding DNA: TGTGCCAGCAGCTTAATCCGGGAGGGCCCGAATGAGCAGTTCTTC. Protein: CASSLIREGPNEQFF.

This chain uses TRBV19 with TRBJ1-2; D remains unclear. Germline V gene sequence: CDR1 LNHDA, CDR2 SQIVND (reference sequence). Trimming pared 10 bases from V and 5 bases from J, leaving 14 bases between. The CDR3 is made up of 12 amino acids. The CDR3, as DNA: TGTGCCACTGGCCGGGAACTGTATGGCTACACCTTC. Translated, it gives CATGRELYGYTF.

In this sample, this clone turned up once. The chain employs TRBV12-5 and TRBJ2-7, with D possibly TRBD2 on 6 matching bases. This CDR3 region has 16 residues. CDR1 is LGHNT and CDR2 is FRNRAP in the germline V gene. V lost 0 bases and J lost 1, with 13 bases in between. The CDR3 bases are TGTGCTAGTGGTTTGGTAGTTGGGGACTCTTCCTACGAGCAGTACTTC. Its protein product is CASGLVVGDSSYEQYF.

V gene TRBV9 combines with J gene TRBJ2-7; tentative D call: TRBD2 (5 bases). This CDR3 contains 13 residues. The V end was cut by 3 bases, the J end by 3 bases, with 10 bases between. CDR1 is SGDLS, CDR2 YYNGEE, per germline. CDR3 nucleotide sequence: TGTGCCAGCAGCGGGGGAGAGATCTACGAGCAGTACTTC. Encoded protein: CASSGGEIYEQYF. Full variable domain (missing parts from reference TRBV9 and TRBJ2-7): DSGVTQTPKHLITATGQRVTLRCSPRSGDLSVYWYQQSLDQGLQFLIQYYNGEERAKGNILERFSAQQFPDLHSELNLSSLELGDSALYFCASSGGEIYEQYFGPGTRLTVT.

V and J are TRBV9 and TRBJ2-7, with TRBD1 identical over 8 bases. The CDR3 has 14 residues. Germline assignment: CDR1 SGDLS and CDR2 YYNGEE. V lost 4 bases and J lost 5; bases outside the gene matches: 8. The CDR3 sequence: CASSLDRGQNEQYF. The CDR3 DNA reads as TGTGCCAGCAGCCTTGACAGGGGACAGAACGAGCAGTACTTC.

The CDR3 loop is CASSFPGQGATEAFF. The DNA of the CDR3 is TGTGCCAGCAGTTTCCCGGGACAGGGGGCCACTGAAGCTTTCTTT. The V and J genes are TRBV28 and TRBJ1-1, with TRBD1 matching over 12 bases. This CDR3 comprises 15 residues. J lost 4 bases, V lost 3 bases, and 3 bases had no gene match. Germline loops: CDR1 MDHEN, CDR2 SYDVKM.

This chain links TRBV7-3 with TRBJ1-1; D might be TRBD1 (6 bases). This CDR3 is built from 14 residues. The V end was cut by 5 bases, the J end by 6 bases, with 16 bases between. From germline, CDR1 is SGHTA and CDR2 FQGTGA. DNA of the CDR3: TGTGCCAGCAGCCAACAGGGATTGAAGGCTGAAGCTTTCTTT. It is translated as CASSQQGLKAEAFF.

The chain uses TRBV27 and TRBJ1-5, with TRBD1 matching 7 bases. The junction had 20 bases not matched to a gene; V was cut back by 5 bases and J by 4 bases. CDR1 is MNHEY and CDR2 is SMNVEV in the germline V gene (reference sequence). The CDR3 covers 19 residues. CDR3 in DNA: TGTGCCAGCAGTGTACTAATTTCTCACCGGGACAGCGAGAATCAGCCCCAGCATTTT. Translating it yields CASSVLISHRDSENQPQHF.

The genes are TRBV19 and TRBJ2-7; 7 nucleotides line up with TRBD2. CDR3 length: 14 amino acids. The germline V gene has CDR1 LNHDA and CDR2 SQIVND (reference sequence). Losses at the gene ends were 3 bases for V and 2 bases for J; bases not matched to a gene: 4. The CDR3 region has the DNA TGTGCCAGTAGTATTCAAGCGGGACCCTACGAGCAGTACTTC. Protein: CASSIQAGPYEQYF.

This chain joins TRBV19 and TRBJ1-5; TRBD1 matches 8 bases. Germline V CDR1 and CDR2: LNHDA, SQIVND (reference sequence). V shed 1 base, J shed 0 bases, and the junction held 8 bases outside the gene matches. This CDR3 contains 18 residues. CDR3 loop: CASSIVGTGLYSNQPQHF. DNA for the CDR3: TGTGCCAGTAGTATAGTCGGGACAGGTCTCTATAGCAATCAGCCCCAGCATTTT.

The rearrangement joins TRBV9 to TRBJ2-7; 7 bases fit TRBD2. The V segment lost 4 bases and the J segment 2 bases; nucleotides outside the gene matches: 6. The germline V gene encodes CDR1 SGDLS and CDR2 YYNGEE. This CDR3 has 14 amino acids. This CDR3 is CASSPGLPTYEQYF. The CDR3 DNA reads TGTGCCAGCAGCCCGGGACTACCCACCTACGAGCAGTACTTC.

The chain joins TRBV4-1 to TRBJ2-7; 13 bases are shared with TRBD2. The V gene's germline CDR1 is MGHRA and CDR2 YSYEKL. This CDR3 region has 19 residues. V lost 0 bases to trimming and J lost 0 bases; unmatched junction nucleotides: 8. The CDR3 reads CASSQEPGLAGVTSYEQYF. The CDR3 DNA is TGCGCCAGCAGCCAAGAACCCGGACTAGCGGGAGTTACCTCCTACGAGCAGTACTTC.

This chain links TRBV4-1 with TRBJ2-3; D unresolved. The CDR3 has 15 amino acids. The V end was cut by 0 bases, the J end by 5 bases, with 12 bases between. Looked up from germline, CDR1 is MGHRA and CDR2 is YSYEKL. The CDR3 DNA follows: TGCGCCAGCAGCCAAGAGGTCGGAAGGAGAGATACGCAGTATTTT. This codes for CASSQEVGRRDTQYF.

The J gene is TRBJ2-3, the V gene TRBV2; 9 positions match TRBD2. The length of the CDR3 is 13 residues. Germline-derived CDR1 and CDR2 are SNHLY and FYNNEI. The trim removed 7 bases at V and 4 bases at J, leaving 3 bases unmatched. The CDR3 DNA sequence: TGTGCCAGCACCAGCGGGAGGCCAGATACGCAGTATTTT. Protein product: CASTSGRPDTQYF.

V and J are TRBV5-8 and TRBJ1-4; 7 bases fit TRBD1. CDR1 SGHTS and CDR2 YDEGEE come from the germline V gene. V dropped 4 bases and J dropped 8; count of bases not matched to a gene: 11. This CDR3 is built from 15 residues. CDR3 in amino acids: CASSVRQGMEEKLFF. The CDR3 DNA sequence: TGTGCCAGCAGCGTGAGACAGGGAATGGAGGAAAAACTGTTTTTT.

The rearrangement uses TRBV30 and TRBJ2-1, with D unclear. The length of the CDR3 is 14 residues. The germline V gene has CDR1 GTSNPN and CDR2 SVGIG (reference sequence). The V end lost 1 base, the J end lost 0 bases, and 7 bases lay between the germline ends. The CDR3 is CAWSGLSSYNEQFF. The CDR3 nucleotides are TGTGCCTGGAGTGGACTTAGCTCCTACAATGAGCAGTTCTTC.

The chain carries TRBV5-6 and TRBJ1-3; D not resolved. Germline loops: CDR1 SGHDT, CDR2 YYEEEE. The CDR3 has 11 amino acids. Between the trimmed V and J ends, which lost 3 bases and 6 bases, there was a span of 4 bases. CDR3 residues: CASSYLNTIYF. The CDR3 nucleotides read TGTGCCAGCAGCTACTTAAACACCATATATTTT.

CDR3 sequence (DNA): TGTGCCAGCAGCTTATTTTGGACTAGCAATGAGCAGTTCTTC. Residues: CASSLFWTSNEQFF. The rearrangement uses TRBV7-2 and TRBJ2-1; 7 bases fit TRBD2. Looked up from germline, CDR1 is SGHTA and CDR2 is FQGNSA. This CDR3 is 14 amino acids long. V shed 2 bases and J 6 bases; nucleotides not matched to a gene: 4.

V usage is TRBV30 and J usage is TRBJ2-1, with D hard to call. The CDR3 is 11 amino acids. Per germline, CDR1 GTSNPN and CDR2 SVGIG (reference sequence). Trimming took off 5 bases at V and 10 bases at J, with 12 bases between the two ends. As DNA, the CDR3 is TGTGCCTGGGGTTGGTCAGGAGAGCAGTTCTTC. Protein sequence: CAWGWSGEQFF.

Here the CDR3 reads CASTSRQIAYEQYF. The CDR3 coding sequence is TGTGCCAGCACCTCCCGACAGATCGCCTACGAGCAGTACTTC. The V call is TRBV6-6, the J call TRBJ2-7; D is perhaps TRBD1 (5 bases). V was trimmed by 7 bases and J by 2 bases, leaving 15 bases between them. Germline CDR1 and CDR2: MNHNY and SVGAGI (reference sequence). CDR3 length: 14 amino acids.

This CDR3 is CASSQEALREQYF. CDR3 bases: TGTGCCAGCAGCCAAGAAGCGCTCCGCGAGCAGTACTTC. The chain couples TRBV4-2 to TRBJ2-7; no reliable D call. The germline V and J ends were trimmed by 0 bases and 6 bases, with 9 bases remaining between them. From germline, CDR1 is LGHNA and CDR2 YNFKEQ. The CDR3 is 13 residues long.

The chain couples TRBV5-6 to TRBJ1-1, with a tentative D call TRBD1 (5 bases). V was shortened by 3 bases and J by 10 bases, with 28 bases between the two germline ends. This CDR3 spans 17 amino acids. The germline gives CDR1 SGHDT, CDR2 YYEEEE. The CDR3 DNA reads TGTGCCAGCAGCTCAATCGAAGACATCCCAGGGAACAGTATAGCTTTCTTT. Its translation: CASSSIEDIPGNSIAFF. Complete variable domain (other parts from reference TRBV5-6 and TRBJ1-1): DAGVTQSPTHLIKTRGQQVTLRCSPKSGHDTVSWYQQALGQGPQFIFQYYEEEERQRGNFPDRFSGHQFPNYSSELNVNALLLGDSALYLCASSSIEDIPGNSIAFFGQGTRLTVV.

The chain links TRBV19 to TRBJ2-4; 10 bases are shared with TRBD2. CDR1 and CDR2 from the germline V gene are LNHDA and SQIVND (reference sequence). CDR3 length: 19 amino acids. J lost 1 base, V lost 1 base, and 10 bases had no gene match. The CDR3 region is CASSIAGASGSVAKNIQYF. The CDR3 nucleotides read TGTGCCAGTAGTATAGCGGGGGCTAGCGGGAGTGTTGCCAAAAACATTCAGTACTTC.

V usage is TRBV28 and J usage is TRBJ1-3; possible D gene TRBD1, 5 bases. Germline V lookup: CDR1 MDHEN, CDR2 SYDVKM. V shed 1 base and J shed 6 bases, with 7 bases lying between them. The CDR3 covers 13 residues. The CDR3 coding sequence is TGTGCCAGCAGTTTATTGACAGCAAACACCATATATTTT. Its translation is CASSLLTANTIYF.